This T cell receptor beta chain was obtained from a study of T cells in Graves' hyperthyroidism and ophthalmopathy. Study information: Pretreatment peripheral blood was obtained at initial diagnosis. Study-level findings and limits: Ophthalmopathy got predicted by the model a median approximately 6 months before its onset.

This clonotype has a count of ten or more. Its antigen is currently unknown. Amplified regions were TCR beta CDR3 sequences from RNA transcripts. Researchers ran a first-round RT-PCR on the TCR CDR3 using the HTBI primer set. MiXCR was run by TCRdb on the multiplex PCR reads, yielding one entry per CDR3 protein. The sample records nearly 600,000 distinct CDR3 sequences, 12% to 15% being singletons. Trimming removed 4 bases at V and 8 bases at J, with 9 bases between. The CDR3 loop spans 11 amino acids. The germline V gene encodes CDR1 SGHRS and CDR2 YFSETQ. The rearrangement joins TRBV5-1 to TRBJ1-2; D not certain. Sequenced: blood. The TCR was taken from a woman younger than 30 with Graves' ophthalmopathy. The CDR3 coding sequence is TGCGCCAGCAGCGGACCGGGAGGCTACACCTTC. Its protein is CASSGPGGYTF.